The 2 T cell receptor beta chains in this list originate from one sample, sequenced in a study of radiation and T cells in renal cell carcinoma. Assay: immunoSEQ multiplex PCR; the TCRdb copy retains only in-frame clones and omits some. The sample shows around 180,000 clones, around 90% of them seen only once. This sample's time point: blood 4 weeks post-SBRT, at nephrectomy. This sample's treatment: 15 Gy SBRT to primary tumor, nephrectomy 4 weeks later. The source was blood, collected from a patient whose treatment included radiotherapy and nephrectomy. The receptors stem from a woman between 45 and 60 years old with renal cell carcinoma.

About this clone itself: The sample holds other DNA sequences that translate to the same CDR3. The V gene is TRBV19, the J gene TRBJ2-5; D may match TRBD1 or TRBD2 (5 bases each). The germline CDR1 and CDR2 sequences are LNHDA and SQIVND (reference sequence). V shed 7 bases and J shed 1 base, with 7 bases lying between them. The CDR3 runs to 12 residues. The chain's CDR3 is CASKGTQETQYF. The CDR3 coding sequence is TGTGCCAGTAAAGGGACCCAAGAGACCCAGTACTTC.

The CDR3: CASSPIWGENTEAFF. As DNA, the CDR3 is TGTGCCAGCTCCCCGATTTGGGGGGAGAACACTGAAGCTTTCTTT. The gene calls are TRBV18 and TRBJ1-1; TRBD1 might be the D (5 bases). From germline, CDR1 is KGHSH and CDR2 LQKENI. This CDR3 contains 15 residues. The V gene lost 6 bases and the J gene lost 1 base, with 15 bases spanning the gap.